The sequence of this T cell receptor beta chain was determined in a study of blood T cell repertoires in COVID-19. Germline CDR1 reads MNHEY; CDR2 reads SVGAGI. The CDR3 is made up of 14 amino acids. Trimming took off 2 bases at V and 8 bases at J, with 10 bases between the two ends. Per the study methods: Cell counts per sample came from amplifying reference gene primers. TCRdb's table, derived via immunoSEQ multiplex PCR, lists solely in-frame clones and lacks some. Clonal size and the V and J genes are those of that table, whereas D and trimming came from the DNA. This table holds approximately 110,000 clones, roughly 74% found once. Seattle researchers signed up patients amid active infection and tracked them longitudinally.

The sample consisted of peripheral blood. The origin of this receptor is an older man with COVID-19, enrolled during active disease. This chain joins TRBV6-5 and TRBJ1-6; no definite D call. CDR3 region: CASSYEGRDSPLHF. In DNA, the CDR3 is TGTGCCAGCAGTTACGAAGGGAGGGATTCACCCCTCCACTTT.